Listed below are T cell receptor beta chains from one sample, sequenced in a study of cytomegalovirus exposure and HLA in healthy donors. TCRdb keeps only in-frame clones here, not all; method: immunoSEQ multiplex PCR. Among more than 100,000 clones, approximately 66% were seen once, and the ten largest hold approximately 8.5%. Sequenced sample: PBMCs. These receptors were collected from a woman aged 40 to 50 in good health and CMV-seropositive. The CDR3 runs from the conserved cysteine through the conserved F or W. The D gene is left open where the match is weak.

V,D,CDR3
TRBV6-6,-,CASSERGPTYEQYF
TRBV19,-,CASSIMDKAGYTF
TRBV6-1,-,CASSELLVTEAFF
TRBV5-1,TRBD2,CASSLGPAGYQETQYF
TRBV6-5,TRBD2,CASRPWASGSYEQYF
TRBV11-2,TRBD1,CASSSTGTGFYEQYF
TRBV27,TRBD2,CASSTSGIYSTDTQYF
TRBV6-1,TRBD1,CASTRGQGATDTQYF
TRBV11-3,TRBD1,CASSPTGAETQYF
TRBV6-5,-,CASSYGTLGPQHF
TRBV5-5,-,CASSSWLDSSYNSPLHF
TRBV5-1,-,CASSLGLDYNEQFF
TRBV10-2,TRBD1,CASRGPDRGNEKLFF
TRBV11-3,-,CASSFGVTSPDTQYF
TRBV7-9,-,CASNSEGVANTQYF
TRBV5-1,TRBD1,CASSPDGTGSADTQYF
TRBV5-1,-,CASSEFTGPAYEQYF
TRBV7-6,TRBD1,CASSLHTRRDRPYEQYF
TRBV5-1,-,CASSLSNEQFF
TRBV7-2,-,CASSFRQGGYTF
TRBV5-4,TRBD1,CASSSPGQNNSPLHF
TRBV6-5,TRBD1,CASSPDRGGNQPQHF
TRBV15,-,CATSRDPSEHRGTGELFF
TRBV7-2,-,CASSFGQVYGYTF
TRBV20-1,-,CSARGSVEAFF
TRBV7-6,TRBD1,CASSLIRVQGAVGELFF
TRBV29-1,-,CSVDPPGVETQYF
TRBV7-6,TRBD2,CASSLAAGANTGELFF
TRBV5-6,-,CASSLRGGPNEQYF
TRBV4-2,-,CASSQVSDGAYEQYF
TRBV9,-,CASSVQGNTGELFF
TRBV10-1,-,CASSDRGSYEQYF
TRBV30,-,CAWEEPENAQLSNQPQHF
TRBV27,-,CASSWSGPPMNTEAFF
TRBV7-9,-,CASSLRAGTEAFF
TRBV6-5,TRBD1,CASRRGQEHYGYTF
TRBV6-1,TRBD2,CASSEVPTSGGYSQYF
TRBV7-9,TRBD1,CASSLEGGVFYEKLFF
TRBV2,-,CASSSDWGNEQFF
TRBV29-1,-,CSVEVGTGTEAFF
TRBV28,-,CASEQGNTEAFF
TRBV6-1,-,CASNREINTEAFF